This T cell receptor (beta chain) emerged from a study of blood T cell repertoires in COVID-19. Study summary: Researchers got acute and convalescent COVID-19 samples from the United States, Italy and Spain.

Data came from immunoSEQ multiplex PCR; TCRdb stores just in-frame clones and leaves some out. The sample shows 150,000 to 200,000 clones, 70% to 90% of them seen only once. This clonotype originated in a human donor in a cohort sampled during active COVID-19. The specimen was peripheral blood.

CDR3 DNA: TGCAGCGGCGGGGTAAATGAGCAGTTCTTC. Translation: CSGGVNEQFF. This chain joins TRBV29-1 and TRBJ2-1, with D perhaps TRBD2 (6 bases). CDR3 length: 10 residues. With 7 bases removed from V and 7 bases from J, the gap between germline ends came to 8 bases. The germline CDR1 and CDR2 sequences are SQVTM and ANQGSEA.